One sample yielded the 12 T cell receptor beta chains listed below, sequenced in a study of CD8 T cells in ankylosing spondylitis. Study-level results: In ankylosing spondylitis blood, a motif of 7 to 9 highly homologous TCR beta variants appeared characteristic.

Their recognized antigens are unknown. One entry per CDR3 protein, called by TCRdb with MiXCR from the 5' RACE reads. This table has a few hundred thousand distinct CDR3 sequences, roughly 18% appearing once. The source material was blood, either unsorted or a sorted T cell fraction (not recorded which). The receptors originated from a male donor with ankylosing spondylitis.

Here the CDR3 reads CASRRGTENNSPLHF. CDR3 bases: TGCGCCAGCAGGAGGGGGACAGAAAATAATTCACCCCTCCACTTT. The chain has TRBV5-1 and TRBJ1-6; 7 positions match TRBD1. The CDR3 is made up of 15 amino acids. J gave up 5 bases and V 5 bases, and 7 bases lay outside the gene matches. Germline lookup yields CDR1 SGHRS and CDR2 YFSETQ.

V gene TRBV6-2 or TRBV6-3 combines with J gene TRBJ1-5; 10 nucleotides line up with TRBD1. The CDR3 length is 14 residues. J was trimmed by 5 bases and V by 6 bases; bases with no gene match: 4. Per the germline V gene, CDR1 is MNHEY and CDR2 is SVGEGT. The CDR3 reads CASRPTGGYQPQHF. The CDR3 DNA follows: TGTGCCAGCAGGCCGACAGGGGGCTATCAGCCCCAGCATTTT.

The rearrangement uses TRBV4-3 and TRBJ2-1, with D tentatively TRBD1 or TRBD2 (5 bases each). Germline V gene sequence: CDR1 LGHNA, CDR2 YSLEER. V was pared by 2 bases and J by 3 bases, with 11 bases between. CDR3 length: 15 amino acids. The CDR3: CASSQTGAHYNEQFF. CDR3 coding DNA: TGCGCCAGCAGCCAAACCGGGGCCCACTACAATGAGCAGTTCTTC.

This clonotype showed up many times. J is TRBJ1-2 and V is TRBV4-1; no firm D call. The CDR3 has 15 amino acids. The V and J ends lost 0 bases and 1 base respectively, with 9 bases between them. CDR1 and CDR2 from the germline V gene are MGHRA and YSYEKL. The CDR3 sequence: CASSQDLALNYGYTF. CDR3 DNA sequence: TGCGCCAGCAGCCAAGATCTAGCACTTAACTATGGCTACACCTTC.

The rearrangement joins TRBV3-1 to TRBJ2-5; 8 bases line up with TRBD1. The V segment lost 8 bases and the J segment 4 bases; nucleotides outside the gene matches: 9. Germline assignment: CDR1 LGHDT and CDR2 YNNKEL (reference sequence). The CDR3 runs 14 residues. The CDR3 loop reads CASYQDTGGETQYF. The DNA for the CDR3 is TGTGCCAGCTACCAAGACACAGGGGGAGAGACCCAGTACTTC.

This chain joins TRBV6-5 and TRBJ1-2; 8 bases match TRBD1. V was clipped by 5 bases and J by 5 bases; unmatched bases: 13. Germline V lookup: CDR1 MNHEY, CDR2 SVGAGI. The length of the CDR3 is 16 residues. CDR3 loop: CASSTPFGQGNYGYTF. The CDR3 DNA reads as TGTGCCAGCAGTACTCCTTTTGGACAGGGCAATTATGGCTACACCTTC.

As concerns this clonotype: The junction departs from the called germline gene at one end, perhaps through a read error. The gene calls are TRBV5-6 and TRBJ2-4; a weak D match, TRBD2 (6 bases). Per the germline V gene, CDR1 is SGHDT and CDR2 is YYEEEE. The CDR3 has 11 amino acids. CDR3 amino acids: CASSTRRERNF. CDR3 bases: TGTGCCAGCAGCACCAGGAGGGAACGGAACTTC.

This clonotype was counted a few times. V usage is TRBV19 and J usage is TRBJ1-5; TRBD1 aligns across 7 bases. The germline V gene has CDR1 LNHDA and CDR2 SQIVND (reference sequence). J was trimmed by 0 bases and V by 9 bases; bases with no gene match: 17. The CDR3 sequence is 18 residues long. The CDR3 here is CARRDSPPQADSNQPQHF. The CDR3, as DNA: TGTGCCAGACGGGACAGCCCCCCTCAAGCGGATAGCAATCAGCCCCAGCATTTT.

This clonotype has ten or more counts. CDR3 in amino acids: CASSLRGTSEDEQYF. CDR3 bases: TGCGCCAGCAGCCTGAGAGGGACTAGCGAGGACGAGCAGTACTTC. The rearrangement uses TRBV4-3 and TRBJ2-7, with 10 positions matching TRBD2. The ends lost 4 bases at V and 5 bases at J; junction bases unmatched: 8. The germline CDR1 and CDR2 sequences are LGHNA and YSLEER. This CDR3 is built from 15 residues.

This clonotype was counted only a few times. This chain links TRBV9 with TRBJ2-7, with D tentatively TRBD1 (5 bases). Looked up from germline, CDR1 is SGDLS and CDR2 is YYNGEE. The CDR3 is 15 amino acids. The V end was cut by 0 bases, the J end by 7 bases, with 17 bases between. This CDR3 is CASSVGQGALWEQYF. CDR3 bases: TGTGCCAGCAGCGTAGGGCAGGGCGCCTTGTGGGAGCAGTACTTC.

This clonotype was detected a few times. The CDR3 region is CASSVGSGTALEEQFF. CDR3 coding DNA: TGTGCCAGCAGCGTAGGGAGCGGGACTGCACTGGAGGAGCAGTTCTTC. This sequence joins TRBV9 and TRBJ2-1, with 7 bases matching TRBD2. With V trimmed by 0 bases and J by 10 bases, 13 bases remained unmatched. The germline CDR1 and CDR2 sequences are SGDLS and YYNGEE. CDR3 length equals 16 residues.

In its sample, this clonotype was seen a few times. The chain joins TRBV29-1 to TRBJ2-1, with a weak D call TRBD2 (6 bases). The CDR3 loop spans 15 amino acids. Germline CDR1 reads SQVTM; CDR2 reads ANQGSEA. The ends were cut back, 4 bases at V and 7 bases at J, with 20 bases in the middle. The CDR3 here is CSVVSGLAWENEQFF. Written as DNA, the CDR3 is TGCAGCGTTGTGAGCGGCCTAGCGTGGGAGAATGAGCAGTTCTTC.